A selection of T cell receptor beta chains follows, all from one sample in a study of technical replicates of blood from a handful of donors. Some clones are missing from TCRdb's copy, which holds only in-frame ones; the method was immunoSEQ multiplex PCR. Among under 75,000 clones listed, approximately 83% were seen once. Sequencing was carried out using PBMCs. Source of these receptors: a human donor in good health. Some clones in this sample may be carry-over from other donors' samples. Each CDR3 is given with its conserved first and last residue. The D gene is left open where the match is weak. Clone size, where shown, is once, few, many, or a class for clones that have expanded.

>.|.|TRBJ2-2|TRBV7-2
CASRYNTGELFF
TGTGCCAGCAGATATAACACCGGGGAGCTGTTTTTT
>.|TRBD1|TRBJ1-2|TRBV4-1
CASSQDPPQGGNYGYTF
TGCGCCAGCAGCCAAGATCCCCCCCAGGGGGGTAACTATGGCTACACCTTC
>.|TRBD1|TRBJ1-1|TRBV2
CASKTGANTEAFF
TGTGCCAGTAAGACAGGGGCGAACACTGAAGCTTTCTTT
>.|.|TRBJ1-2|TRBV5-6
CASSLIQGYGYTF
TGTGCCAGCAGCTTGATTCAGGGTTATGGCTACACCTTC
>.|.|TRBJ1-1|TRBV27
CASSFSGALEAFF
TGTGCCAGCAGTTTCTCAGGGGCGTTAGAAGCTTTCTTT
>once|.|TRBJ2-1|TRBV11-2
CASSTRGTFQFF
TGTGCCAGCAGCACCCGAGGGACATTCCAGTTCTTC
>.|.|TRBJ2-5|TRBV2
CASTVERNQGTQYF
TGTGCCAGCACAGTGGAGCGAAACCAAGGGACCCAGTACTTC
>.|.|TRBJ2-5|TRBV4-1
CASSQEARGETQYF
TGCGCCAGCAGCCAAGAAGCGCGTGGGGAGACCCAGTACTTC
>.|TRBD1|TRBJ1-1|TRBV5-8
CASSRGLSRNTEAFF
TGTGCCAGCAGCAGGGGGCTATCGCGGAACACTGAAGCTTTCTTT
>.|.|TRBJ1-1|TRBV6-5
CASIDDRNTEAFF
TGTGCCAGCATCGACGACAGGAACACTGAAGCTTTCTTT
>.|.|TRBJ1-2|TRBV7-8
CASSPYREINYGYTF
TGTGCCAGCAGCCCCTACAGGGAGATTAACTATGGCTACACCTTC
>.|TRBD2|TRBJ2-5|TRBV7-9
CASSFRLAGPQETQYF
TGTGCCAGCAGTTTTAGACTAGCGGGCCCTCAAGAGACCCAGTACTTC
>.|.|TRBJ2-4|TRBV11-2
CASSLDGAGVNIQYF
TGTGCCAGCAGCTTAGATGGGGCAGGGGTAAACATTCAGTACTTC
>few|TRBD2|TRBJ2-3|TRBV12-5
CAIFRGEGTDTQYF
TGTGCTATTTTCCGGGGGGAAGGCACAGATACGCAGTATTTT
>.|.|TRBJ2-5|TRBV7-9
CASSPVRETETQYF
TGTGCCAGCAGCCCGGTGAGGGAGACGGAGACCCAGTACTTC
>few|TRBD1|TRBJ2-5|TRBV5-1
CASSPGDRQETQYF
TGCGCCAGCAGCCCAGGGGACAGGCAAGAGACCCAGTACTTC
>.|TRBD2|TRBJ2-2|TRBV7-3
CASSLLAANTGELFF
TGTGCCAGCAGCTTACTAGCGGCGAACACCGGGGAGCTGTTTTTT
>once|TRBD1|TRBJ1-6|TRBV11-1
CASSHTGVASYNSPLHF
TGTGCCAGCAGCCACACAGGGGTCGCCTCCTATAATTCACCCCTCCACTTT
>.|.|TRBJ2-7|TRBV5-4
CASSFGLAETYEQYF
TGTGCCAGCAGCTTTGGTCTTGCGGAAACCTACGAGCAGTACTTC
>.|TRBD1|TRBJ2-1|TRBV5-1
CASSPTGGNEQFF
TGCGCCAGCAGCCCGACAGGGGGAAATGAGCAGTTCTTC
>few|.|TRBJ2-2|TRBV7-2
CASSRQRSTGELFF
TGTGCCAGCAGCAGACAGAGGAGCACCGGGGAGCTGTTTTTT
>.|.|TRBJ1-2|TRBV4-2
CASSQGVREIDYGYTF
TGTGCCAGCAGCCAAGGCGTAAGAGAAATTGACTATGGCTACACCTTC
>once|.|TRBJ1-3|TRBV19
CASSFSTGSSGNTIYF
TGTGCCAGTAGTTTCTCTACAGGTAGCTCTGGAAACACCATATATTTT
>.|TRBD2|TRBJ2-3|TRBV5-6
CASSWGGDTQYF
TGTGCCAGCAGCTGGGGGGGAGATACGCAGTATTTT
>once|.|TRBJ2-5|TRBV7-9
CASTGGPQETQYF
TGTGCCAGCACCGGGGGACCTCAAGAGACCCAGTACTTC
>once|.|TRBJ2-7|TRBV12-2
CASRLASVWQGCYASYEQYF
TGTGCAAGTCGCTTAGCGTCCGTGTGGCAGGGGTGCTATGCTTCCTACGAGCAGTACTTC
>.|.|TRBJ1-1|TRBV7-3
CASSLTGKNTEAFF
TGTGCCAGCAGCTTGACGGGGAAGAACACTGAAGCTTTCTTT
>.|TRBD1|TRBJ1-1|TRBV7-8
CASSPRGTGVYGEAFF
TGTGCCAGCAGCCCGAGAGGGACAGGGGTCTATGGTGAAGCTTTCTTT
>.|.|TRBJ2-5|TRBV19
CASTNEPGSQTQYF
TGTGCCAGTACAAATGAACCGGGGAGTCAGACCCAGTACTTC
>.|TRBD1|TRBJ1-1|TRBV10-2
CASSPNRGRTEAFF
TGCGCCAGCAGCCCTAACAGGGGGCGGACTGAAGCTTTCTTT
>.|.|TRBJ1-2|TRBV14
CASSQLDSNYGYTF
TGTGCCAGCAGCCAACTTGACAGTAACTATGGCTACACCTTC
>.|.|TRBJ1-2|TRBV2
CASSGEGHYGYTF
TGTGCCAGCAGTGGGGAGGGGCACTATGGCTACACCTTC
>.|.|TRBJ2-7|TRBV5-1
CASSLGQGLLYEQYF
TGCGCCAGCAGCTTGGGGCAGGGTTTGCTCTACGAGCAGTACTTC
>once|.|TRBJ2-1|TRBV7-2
CASSLPPQFYNEQFF
TGTGCCAGCAGCTTACCCCCCCAATTCTACAATGAGCAGTTCTTC
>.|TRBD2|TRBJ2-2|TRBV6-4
CASSDSLAGATGELFF
TGTGCCAGCAGTGACTCTTTAGCGGGAGCAACCGGGGAGCTGTTTTTT
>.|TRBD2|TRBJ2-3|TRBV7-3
CASSPGLAGGDTQYF
TGTGCCAGCAGCCCGGGACTAGCGGGAGGCGATACGCAGTATTTT
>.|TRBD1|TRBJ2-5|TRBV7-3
CASSLSGGVETQYF
TGTGCCAGCAGCTTATCAGGGGGAGTCGAGACCCAGTACTTC
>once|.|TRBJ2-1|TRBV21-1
CASSRGSGLPYNEQFF
TGTGCCAGCAGCAGAGGGAGCGGGCTACCCTACAATGAGCAGTTCTTC
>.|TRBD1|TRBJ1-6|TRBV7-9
CASGQGESYNSPLHF
TGTGCCAGCGGACAGGGGGAATCCTATAATTCACCCCTCCACTTT
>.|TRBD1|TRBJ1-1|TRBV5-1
CASSFTGGTEAFF
TGCGCCAGCAGCTTCACAGGGGGCACTGAAGCTTTCTTT
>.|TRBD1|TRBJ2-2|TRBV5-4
CASSYRQGRSAGELFF
TGTGCCAGCAGCTACAGACAGGGGAGGTCAGCCGGGGAGCTGTTTTTT
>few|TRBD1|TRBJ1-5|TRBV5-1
CASSWDSNQPQHF
TGCGCCAGCAGCTGGGACAGTAATCAGCCCCAGCATTTT
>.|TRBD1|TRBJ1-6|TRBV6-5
CASSYISTGGNSPLHF
TGTGCCAGCAGTTACATTTCCACAGGGGGTAATTCACCCCTCCACTTT
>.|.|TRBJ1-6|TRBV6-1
CASSEYRNPSYNSPLHF
TGTGCCAGCAGTGAATACAGGAACCCCTCCTATAATTCACCCCTCCACTTT
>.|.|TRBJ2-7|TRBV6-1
CASSEALGGNSYEQYF
TGTGCCAGCAGTGAAGCGCTTGGCGGCAACTCCTACGAGCAGTACTTC
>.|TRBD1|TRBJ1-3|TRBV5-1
CASSSIPGQGANTIYF
TGCGCCAGCAGCTCAATCCCGGGACAGGGGGCGAACACCATATATTTT
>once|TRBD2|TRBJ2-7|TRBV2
CASTQVVVSGRSSYEQYF
TGTGCCAGCACCCAGGTAGTGGTTAGCGGGAGGTCGTCCTACGAGCAGTACTTC
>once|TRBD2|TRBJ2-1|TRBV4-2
CASSQVVSGVYNEQFF
TGTGCCAGCAGCCAAGTTGTTAGCGGGGTCTACAATGAGCAGTTCTTC
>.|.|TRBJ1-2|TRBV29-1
CSVDQGGDGYTF
TGCAGCGTCGACCAAGGCGGTGATGGCTACACCTTC
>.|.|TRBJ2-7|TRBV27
CASSPAGQGYEQYF
TGTGCCAGCAGTCCGGCGGGGCAGGGCTACGAGCAGTACTTC
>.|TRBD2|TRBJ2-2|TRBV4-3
CASSQDTAGGTNTGELFF
TGCGCCAGCAGCCAAGATACAGCGGGAGGGACGAACACCGGGGAGCTGTTTTTT
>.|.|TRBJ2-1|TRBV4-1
CASSQTAGPRNEQFF
TGCGCCAGCAGTCAGACGGCGGGGCCGAGAAATGAGCAGTTCTTC
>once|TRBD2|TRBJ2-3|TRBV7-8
CASSPRTIAGGPTDTQYF
TGTGCCAGCAGCCCCCGAACCATAGCGGGGGGCCCCACAGATACGCAGTATTTT